One sample yielded the 9 T cell receptor beta chains listed below, sequenced in a study of technical replicates of blood from a handful of donors. The data were produced by immunoSEQ multiplex PCR, yet TCRdb's version contains in-frame clones alone and is incomplete. There are 83,000 or so clones in the sample; roughly nine tenths occur only once, and around 0.24% lies in the top ten. Source material: T cells isolated from PBMCs. All receptors come from a human donor in good health.

This chain uses TRBV12-5 with TRBJ1-1; 7 bases line up with TRBD1. Germline CDR1 reads LGHNT; CDR2 reads FRNRAP. With V trimmed by 4 bases and J by 1 base, 3 bases remained unmatched. This CDR3 has 14 amino acids. DNA for the CDR3: TGTGCTAGTGGTTCAGGGGGGCGGAACACTGAAGCTTTCTTT. It encodes CASGSGGRNTEAFF.

This clone has only a few counts. This chain connects TRBV29-1 to TRBJ1-1, with unresolved D. The CDR3 contains 11 residues. V was shortened by 5 bases and J by 2 bases, with 6 bases between the two germline ends. From germline, CDR1 is SQVTM and CDR2 ANQGSEA. The CDR3 DNA reads TGCAGCGTTTTTAGTAACACTGAAGCTTTCTTT. It is translated as CSVFSNTEAFF.

The chain is built from TRBV7-2 and TRBJ2-5; TRBD2 is a possible D gene (5 bases). V was pared by 0 bases and J by 5 bases, with 7 bases between. The CDR3 length is 13 residues. Germline assignment: CDR1 SGHTA and CDR2 FQGNSA. CDR3 region: CASSLAGSETQYF. The CDR3 DNA reads as TGTGCCAGCAGCTTAGCGGGGAGTGAGACCCAGTACTTC.

The chain recombines TRBV5-6 with TRBJ2-7; maybe TRBD2 (6 bases). The CDR3 has 15 residues. The V gene lost 4 bases and the J gene lost 1 base, with 15 bases spanning the gap. From germline, CDR1 is SGHDT and CDR2 YYEEEE. This chain's CDR3 is CASSETGTGSYEQYF. CDR3 nucleotides: TGTGCCAGCAGCGAGACCGGGACTGGGTCCTACGAGCAGTACTTC.

The chain is built from TRBV19 and TRBJ1-1; unclear D gene. With 6 bases removed from V and 6 bases from J, the gap between germline ends came to 14 bases. From germline, CDR1 is LNHDA and CDR2 SQIVND (reference sequence). The CDR3 is 13 residues long. Written as DNA, the CDR3 is TGTGCCAGTAGCATGTTGCTTAGTCCTGAAGCTTTCTTT. It is translated as CASSMLLSPEAFF.

V is TRBV5-4 and J is TRBJ1-2, with 8 bases lining up with TRBD1. V lost 3 bases to trimming and J lost 7 bases; unmatched junction nucleotides: 5. Germline V gene data show CDR1 as SGHNT and CDR2 as YYREEE (reference sequence). The CDR3 loop spans 13 amino acids. This chain's CDR3 is CASSSKDRVGYTF. Here the CDR3 DNA reads TGTGCCAGCAGCTCGAAGGACAGGGTTGGCTACACCTTC.

This rearrangement joins TRBV2 to TRBJ2-1, with D perhaps matching TRBD2 (5 bases). The V gene's germline CDR1 is SNHLY and CDR2 FYNNEI. Trimming took 5 bases from V and 1 from J, leaving 12 bases between them. The CDR3 covers 15 residues. As DNA, the CDR3 is TGTGCCAGCAGTCCAGGAGGTTCGTCCTACAATGAGCAGTTCTTC. This gives the protein CASSPGGSSYNEQFF. Full variable domain (remainder filled in from reference TRBV2 and TRBJ2-1): EPEVTQTPSHQVTQMGQEVILRCVPISNHLYFYWYRQILGQKVEFLVSFYNNEISEKSEIFDDQFSVERPDGSNFTLKIRSTKLEDSAMYFCASSPGGSSYNEQFFGPGTRLTVL.

This clone was seen a few times. This rearrangement joins TRBV29-1 to TRBJ2-7; TRBD2 matches 7 bases. V gave up 5 bases and J gave up 0 bases; unmatched junction bases: 4. This CDR3 comprises 13 residues. CDR1 SQVTM and CDR2 ANQGSEA come from the germline V gene. In nucleotides, the CDR3 is TGCAGCGTTTATACTAGCGTCTCCTACGAGCAGTACTTC. Its translation is CSVYTSVSYEQYF.

The chain couples TRBV15 to TRBJ2-1, with 7 bases lining up with TRBD2. The germline V gene has CDR1 LNHNV and CDR2 YYDKDF (reference sequence). V shed 1 base and J 4 bases; nucleotides not matched to a gene: 13. The CDR3 covers 18 residues. CDR3 coding DNA: TGTGCCACCAGCAGAGCGGTTGGTGGCGGGGGACCATACAATGAGCAGTTCTTC. Protein sequence: CATSRAVGGGGPYNEQFF.